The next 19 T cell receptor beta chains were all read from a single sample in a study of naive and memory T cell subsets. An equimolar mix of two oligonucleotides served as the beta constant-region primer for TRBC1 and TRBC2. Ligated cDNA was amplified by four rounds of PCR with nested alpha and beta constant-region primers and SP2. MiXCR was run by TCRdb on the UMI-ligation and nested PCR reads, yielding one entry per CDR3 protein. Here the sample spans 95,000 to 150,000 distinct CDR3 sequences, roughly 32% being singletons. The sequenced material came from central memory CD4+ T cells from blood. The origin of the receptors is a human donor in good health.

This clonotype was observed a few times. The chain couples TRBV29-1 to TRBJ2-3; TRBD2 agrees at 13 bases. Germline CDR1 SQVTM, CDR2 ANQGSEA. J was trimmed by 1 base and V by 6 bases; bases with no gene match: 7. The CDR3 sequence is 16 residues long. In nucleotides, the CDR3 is TGCAGCGTCCAACCGGGACTAGCGGGACGCACAGATACGCAGTATTTT. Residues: CSVQPGLAGRTDTQYF.

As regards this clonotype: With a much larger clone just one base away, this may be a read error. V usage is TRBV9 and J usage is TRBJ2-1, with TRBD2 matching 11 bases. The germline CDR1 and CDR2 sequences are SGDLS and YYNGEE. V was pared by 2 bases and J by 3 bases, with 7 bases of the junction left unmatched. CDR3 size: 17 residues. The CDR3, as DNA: TGTGCCAGCAGCGTGGAATCTAGCGGGGGGATCTACAATGAGCAGTTCTTC. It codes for CASSVESSGGIYNEQFF.

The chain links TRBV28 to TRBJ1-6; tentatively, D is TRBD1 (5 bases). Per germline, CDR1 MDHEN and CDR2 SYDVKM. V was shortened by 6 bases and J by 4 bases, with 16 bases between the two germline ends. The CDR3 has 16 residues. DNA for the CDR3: TGTGCCAGCAGAACCAGGGACTCTAGATATAATTCACCCCTCCACTTT. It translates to CASRTRDSRYNSPLHF.

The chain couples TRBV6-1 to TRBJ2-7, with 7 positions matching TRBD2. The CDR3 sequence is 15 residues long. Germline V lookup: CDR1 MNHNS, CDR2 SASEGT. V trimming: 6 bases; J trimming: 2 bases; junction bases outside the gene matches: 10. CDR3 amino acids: CASRGGGGGAYEQYF. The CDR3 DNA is TGTGCCAGCAGAGGCGGTGGCGGGGGTGCCTACGAGCAGTACTTC.

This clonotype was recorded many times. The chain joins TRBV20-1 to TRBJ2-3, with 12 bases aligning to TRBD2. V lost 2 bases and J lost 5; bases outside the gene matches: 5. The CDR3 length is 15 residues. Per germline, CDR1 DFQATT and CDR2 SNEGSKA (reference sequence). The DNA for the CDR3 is TGCAGTGCTAGACGACTAGCGGGAGCCCTAGATACGCAGTATTTT. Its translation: CSARRLAGALDTQYF.

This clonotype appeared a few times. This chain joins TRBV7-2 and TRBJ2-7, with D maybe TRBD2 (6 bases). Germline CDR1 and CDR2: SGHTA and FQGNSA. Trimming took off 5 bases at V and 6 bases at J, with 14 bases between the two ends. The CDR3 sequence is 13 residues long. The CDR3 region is CASSPAGRAEQYF. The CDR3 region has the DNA TGTGCCAGCAGCCCCGCGGGACGGGCCGAGCAGTACTTC.

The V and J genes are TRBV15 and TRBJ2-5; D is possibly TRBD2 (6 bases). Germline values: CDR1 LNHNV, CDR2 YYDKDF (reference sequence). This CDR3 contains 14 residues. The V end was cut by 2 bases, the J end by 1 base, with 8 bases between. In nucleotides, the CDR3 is TGTGCCACCAGCAGACGCGGGACCCAAGAGACCCAGTACTTC. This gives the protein CATSRRGTQETQYF.

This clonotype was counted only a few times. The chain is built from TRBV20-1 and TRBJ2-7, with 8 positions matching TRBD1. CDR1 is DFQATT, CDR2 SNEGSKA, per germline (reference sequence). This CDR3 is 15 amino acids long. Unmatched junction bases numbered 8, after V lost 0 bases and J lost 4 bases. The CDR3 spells CSARDLGQGLYEQYF. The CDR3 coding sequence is TGCAGTGCTAGAGATCTAGGACAGGGTTTGTACGAGCAGTACTTC.

CDR3 DNA: TGTGCCAGCCTACGGGGTGGAGGGAGCAATCAGCCCCAGCATTTT. It encodes CASLRGGGSNQPQHF. The chain combines TRBV28 with TRBJ1-5; D call uncertain. The germline CDR1 and CDR2 sequences are MDHEN and SYDVKM. The V end lost 8 bases, the J end lost 1 base, and 15 bases lay between the germline ends. CDR3 size: 15 residues.

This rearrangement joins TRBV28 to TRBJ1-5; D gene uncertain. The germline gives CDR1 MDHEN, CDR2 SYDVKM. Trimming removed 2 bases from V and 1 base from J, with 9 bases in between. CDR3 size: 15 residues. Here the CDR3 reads CASSLGGRSNQPQHF. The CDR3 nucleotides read TGTGCCAGCAGTTTAGGCGGAAGGAGCAATCAGCCCCAGCATTTT. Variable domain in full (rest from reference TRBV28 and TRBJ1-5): DVKVTQSSRYLVKRTGEKVFLECVQDMDHENMFWYRQDPGLGLRLIYFSYDVKMKEKGDIPEGYSVSREKKERFSLILESASTNQTSMYLCASSLGGRSNQPQHFGDGTRLSIL.

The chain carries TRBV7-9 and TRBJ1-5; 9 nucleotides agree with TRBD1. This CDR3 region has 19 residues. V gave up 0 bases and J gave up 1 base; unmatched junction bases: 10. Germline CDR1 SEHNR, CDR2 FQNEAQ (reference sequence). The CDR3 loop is CASSLARPGQGGSNQPQHF. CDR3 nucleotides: TGTGCCAGCAGCTTAGCAAGACCGGGACAGGGTGGGAGCAATCAGCCCCAGCATTTT.

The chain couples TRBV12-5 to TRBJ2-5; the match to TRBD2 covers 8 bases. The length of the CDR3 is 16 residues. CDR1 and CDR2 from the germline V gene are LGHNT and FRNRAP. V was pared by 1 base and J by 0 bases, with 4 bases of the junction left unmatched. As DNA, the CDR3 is TGTGCTAGTGGTTTGGGACAACTAGCGGACCAAGAGACCCAGTACTTC. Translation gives CASGLGQLADQETQYF. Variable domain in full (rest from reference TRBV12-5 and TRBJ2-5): DARVTQTPRHKVTEMGQEVTMRCQPILGHNTVFWYRQTMMQGLELLAYFRNRAPLDDSGMPKDRFSAEMPDATLATLKIQPSEPRDSAVYFCASGLGQLADQETQYFGPGTRLLVL.

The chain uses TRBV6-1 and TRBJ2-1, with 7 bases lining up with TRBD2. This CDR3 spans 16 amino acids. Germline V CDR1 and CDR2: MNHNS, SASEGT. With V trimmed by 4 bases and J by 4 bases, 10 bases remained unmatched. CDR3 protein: CASSVNLLAQYNEQFF. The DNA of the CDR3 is TGTGCCAGCAGTGTTAATTTACTAGCGCAGTACAATGAGCAGTTCTTC.

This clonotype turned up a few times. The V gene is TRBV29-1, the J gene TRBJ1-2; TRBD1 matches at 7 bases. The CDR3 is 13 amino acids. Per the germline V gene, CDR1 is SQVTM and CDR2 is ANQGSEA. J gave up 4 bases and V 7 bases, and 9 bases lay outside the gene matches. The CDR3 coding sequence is TGCAGCGCGAAGACAGGGTCGGGCTATGGCTACACCTTC. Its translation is CSAKTGSGYGYTF.

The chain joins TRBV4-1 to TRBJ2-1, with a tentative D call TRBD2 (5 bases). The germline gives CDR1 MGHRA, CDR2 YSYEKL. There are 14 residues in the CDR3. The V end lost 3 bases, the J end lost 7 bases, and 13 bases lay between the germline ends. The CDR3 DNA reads TGCGCCAGCAGCCATCGAGGGAGAAGGAATGAGCAGTTCTTC. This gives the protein CASSHRGRRNEQFF.

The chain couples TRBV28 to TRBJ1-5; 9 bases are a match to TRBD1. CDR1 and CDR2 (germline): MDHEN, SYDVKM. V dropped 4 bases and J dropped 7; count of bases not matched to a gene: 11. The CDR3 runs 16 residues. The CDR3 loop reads CASSSTGTGSGQPQHF. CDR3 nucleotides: TGTGCCAGCAGTTCAACCGGGACAGGGTCTGGACAGCCCCAGCATTTT.

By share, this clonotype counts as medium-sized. The CDR3 DNA follows: TGCAGCGTTGTGCGGGGTACTCACGAGCAGTACTTC. The encoded protein is CSVVRGTHEQYF. This chain links TRBV29-1 with TRBJ2-7; D might be TRBD2 (6 bases). Germline values: CDR1 SQVTM, CDR2 ANQGSEA. The ends were cut back, 4 bases at V and 5 bases at J, with 12 bases in the middle. The length of the CDR3 is 12 residues.

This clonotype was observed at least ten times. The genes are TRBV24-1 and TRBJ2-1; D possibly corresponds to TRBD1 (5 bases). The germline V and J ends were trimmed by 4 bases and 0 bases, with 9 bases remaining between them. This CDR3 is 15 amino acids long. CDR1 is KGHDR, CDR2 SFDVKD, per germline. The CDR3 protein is CATSEPDSSYNEQFF. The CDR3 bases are TGTGCCACCAGTGAACCCGACAGCTCCTACAATGAGCAGTTCTTC.

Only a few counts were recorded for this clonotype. The CDR3 loop reads CSVVKASGYNEQFF. The CDR3 bases are TGCAGCGTTGTTAAGGCTAGCGGCTACAATGAGCAGTTCTTC. The J gene is TRBJ2-1, the V gene TRBV29-1; TRBD2 matches 7 bases. The ends lost 4 bases at V and 3 bases at J; junction bases unmatched: 6. CDR3 size: 14 residues. Germline CDR1 reads SQVTM; CDR2 reads ANQGSEA.